This T cell receptor (beta chain) was documented in a study of PD-1 blockade in classical Hodgkin lymphoma. Study as a whole: Patients had nivolumab dosed at 3 mg/kg, delivered intravenously every 2 weeks. General observations from the study: CD4+ TCR diversity, unlike CD8+, rose significantly by C4D1. Baseline diversity in complete responders resembled that of newly diagnosed patients.

A note on this clone: The antigen is not known.

The CDR3 length is 15 residues. With 3 bases removed from V and 2 bases from J, the gap between germline ends came to 13 bases. Germline V lookup: CDR1 MNHEY, CDR2 SMNVEV (reference sequence). All trial patients relapsed after autologous stem cell transplantation. Each best response was a complete response, a partial response or progressive disease. The assay was immunoSEQ multiplex PCR, and TCRdb's table has in-frame clones only and misses some. The sample has 90,000 to 130,000 clones, 80% to 90% seen once. Sample: peripheral blood mononuclear cells (PBMCs), taken before the second cycle of nivolumab. This chain uses TRBV27 with TRBJ2-5; D remains unclear. The sequence derives from a human donor with classical Hodgkin lymphoma. The CDR3 loop is CASSFSGRFQETQYF. The CDR3 nucleotides are TGTGCCAGCAGTTTCTCGGGCAGATTTCAAGAGACCCAGTACTTC.